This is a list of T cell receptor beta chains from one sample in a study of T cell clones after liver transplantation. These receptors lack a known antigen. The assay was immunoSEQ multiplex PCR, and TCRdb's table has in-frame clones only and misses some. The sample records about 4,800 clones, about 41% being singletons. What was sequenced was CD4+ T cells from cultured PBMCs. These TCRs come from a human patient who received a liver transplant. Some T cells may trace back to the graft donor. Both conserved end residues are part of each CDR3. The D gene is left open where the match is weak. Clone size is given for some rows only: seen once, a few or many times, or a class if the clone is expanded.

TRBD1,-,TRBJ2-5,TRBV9,CASSETGGGETQYF,TGTGCCAGCAGCGAGACAGGGGGCGGAGAGACCCAGTACTTC
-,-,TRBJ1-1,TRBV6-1,CASSPPGGRETEAFF,TGTGCCAGCAGCCCGCCGGGGGGGCGGGAGACTGAAGCTTTCTTT
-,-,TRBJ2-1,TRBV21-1,CASRIRLLHHSDNEQFF,TGTGCCAGCAGAATACGGTTACTACACCATTCCGACAATGAGCAGTTCTTC
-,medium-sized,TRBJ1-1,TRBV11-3,CASSKYGDNTEAFF,TGTGCCAGCAGCAAATACGGGGATAACACTGAAGCTTTCTTT
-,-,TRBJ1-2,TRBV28,CASSPVNYGYTF,TGTGCCAGCAGTCCAGTCAACTATGGCTACACCTTC
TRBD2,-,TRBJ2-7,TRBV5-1,CASSLGLAGAYEQYF,TGCGCCAGCAGCTTAGGACTAGCGGGGGCCTACGAGCAGTACTTC
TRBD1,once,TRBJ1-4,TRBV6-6,CASSPGQGGLELFF,TGTGCCAGCAGTCCGGGACAGGGGGGATTAGAACTGTTTTTT
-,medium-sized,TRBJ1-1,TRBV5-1,CASSLGDNTEAFF,TGCGCCAGCAGCTTGGGAGACAACACTGAAGCTTTCTTT
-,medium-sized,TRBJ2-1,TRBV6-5,CASSDSPLFHEQFF,TGTGCCAGCAGTGACTCCCCCTTATTCCATGAGCAGTTCTTC
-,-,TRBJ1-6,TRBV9,CASSLWQINSPLHF,TGTGCCAGCAGCCTGTGGCAGATTAATTCACCCCTCCACTTT
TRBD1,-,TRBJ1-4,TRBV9,CASSLSRGLNEKLFF,TGTGCCAGCAGCCTCAGCAGGGGGCTAAATGAAAAACTGTTTTTT
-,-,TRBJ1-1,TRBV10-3,CAISADMEGTEAFF,TGTGCCATCAGTGCGGACATGGAGGGCACTGAAGCTTTCTTT
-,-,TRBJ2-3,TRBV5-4,CASFGRDGADTQYF,TGTGCCAGCTTCGGACGAGACGGCGCAGATACGCAGTATTTT
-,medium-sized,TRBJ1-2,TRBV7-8,CASSLDWGGLYGYTF,TGTGCCAGCAGCCTAGATTGGGGCGGTCTTTATGGCTACACCTTC
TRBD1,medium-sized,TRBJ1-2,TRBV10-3,CAISEFRQGVGYTF,TGTGCCATCAGTGAGTTCCGACAGGGAGTGGGCTACACCTTC
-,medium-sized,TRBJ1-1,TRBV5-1,CASSFAADTEAFF,TGCGCCAGCAGCTTTGCAGCAGACACTGAAGCTTTCTTT
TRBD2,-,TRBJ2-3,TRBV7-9,CASSLGAAGGEDTQYF,TGTGCCAGCAGCTTAGGGGCGGCGGGAGGGGAAGATACGCAGTATTTT
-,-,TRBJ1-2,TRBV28,CASSLLDRIPANYGYTF,TGTGCCAGCAGTTTGTTGGACAGAATACCAGCTAACTATGGCTACACCTTC
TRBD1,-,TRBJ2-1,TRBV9,CASSVEGTGGEEQFF,TGTGCCAGCAGCGTAGAAGGGACAGGGGGCGAAGAGCAGTTCTTC
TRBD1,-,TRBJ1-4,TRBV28,CASSSDRGVMEKLFF,TGTGCCAGCAGCTCCGACAGGGGCGTTATGGAAAAACTGTTTTTT
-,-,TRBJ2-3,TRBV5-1,CASSPGPRSTDTQYF,TGCGCCAGCAGCCCCGGCCCCAGGAGCACAGATACGCAGTATTTT
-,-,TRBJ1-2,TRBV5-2,CASKVRKTYGYTF,TGTGCCAGCAAGGTACGAAAGACCTATGGCTACACCTTC
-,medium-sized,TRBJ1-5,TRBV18,CASSPQGGVQPQHF,TGTGCCAGCTCACCACAGGGGGGCGTCCAGCCCCAGCATTTT
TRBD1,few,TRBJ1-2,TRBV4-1,CASSRQGYGYTF,TGCGCCAGCAGCCGACAGGGCTATGGCTACACCTTC
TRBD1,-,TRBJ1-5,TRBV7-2,CASSSPDRAQPQHF,TGTGCCAGCAGCTCTCCGGACAGGGCTCAGCCCCAGCATTTT
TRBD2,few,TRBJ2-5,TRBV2,CASSRLAGQETQYF,TGTGCCAGCTCCAGACTAGCGGGGCAAGAGACCCAGTACTTC
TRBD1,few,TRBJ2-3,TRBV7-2,CASSSQVGQGVDTQYF,TGTGCCAGCAGCTCTCAAGTCGGACAGGGCGTCGATACGCAGTATTTT
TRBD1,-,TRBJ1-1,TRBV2,CASSRQGFTEAFF,TGTGCCAGCAGTCGACAGGGGTTCACTGAAGCTTTCTTT
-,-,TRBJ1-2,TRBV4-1,CASSQVWWNYGYTF,TGCGCCAGCAGCCAAGTCTGGTGGAACTATGGCTACACCTTC
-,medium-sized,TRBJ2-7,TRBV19,CASSAGFNEQYF,TGTGCCAGTAGCGCCGGTTTTAACGAGCAGTACTTC
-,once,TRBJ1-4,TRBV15,CDTSRAPQGGVNEKLFF,TGTGACACCAGCAGAGCCCCACAGGGTGGGGTTAATGAAAAACTGTTTTTT
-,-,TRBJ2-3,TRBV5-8,CASSLVRQGTDTQYF,TGTGCCAGCAGCTTGGTCCGGCAGGGCACAGATACGCAGTATTTT
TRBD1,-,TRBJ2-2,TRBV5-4,CASSDRGANTGELFF,TGTGCCAGCAGCGACAGGGGGGCAAACACCGGGGAGCTGTTTTTT
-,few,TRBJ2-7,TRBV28,CASSLFGSPYEQYF,TGTGCCAGCAGTTTATTTGGCAGCCCCTACGAGCAGTACTTC
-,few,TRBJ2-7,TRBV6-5,CASRPRRGGSFEQYF,TGTGCCAGCAGACCCCGGAGAGGGGGGTCTTTCGAGCAGTACTTC
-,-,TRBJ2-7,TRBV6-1,CASRAKERFTYEQYF,TGTGCCAGCAGGGCCAAGGAGAGGTTTACCTACGAGCAGTACTTC
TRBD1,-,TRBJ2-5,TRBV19,CASSTRTGGRQETQYF,TGTGCCAGTAGTACCCGGACAGGGGGGAGACAAGAGACCCAGTACTTC
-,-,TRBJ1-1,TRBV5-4,CASSLGGIQMNTEAFF,TGTGCCAGCAGCTTGGGAGGAATTCAAATGAACACTGAAGCTTTCTTT
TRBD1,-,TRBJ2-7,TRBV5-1,CASSFLDRYSYEQYF,TGCGCCAGCAGCTTTTTGGACAGGTACTCCTACGAGCAGTACTTC
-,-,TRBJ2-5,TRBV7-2,CASSLLSDRQETQYF,TGTGCCAGCAGCTTGTTATCCGACAGACAAGAGACCCAGTACTTC
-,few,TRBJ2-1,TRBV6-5,CASSVGSSYNEQFF,TGTGCCAGCAGCGTTGGGAGCTCCTACAATGAGCAGTTCTTC
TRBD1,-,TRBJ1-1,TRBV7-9,CATTGTGNTEAFF,TGTGCCACCACCGGGACAGGGAACACTGAAGCTTTCTTT
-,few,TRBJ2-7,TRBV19,CASSITGSYEQYF,TGTGCCAGTAGTATTACCGGATCTTACGAGCAGTACTTC
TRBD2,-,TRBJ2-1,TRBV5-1,CASSLGLAGNEQFF,TGCGCCAGCAGCTTGGGACTAGCGGGCAATGAGCAGTTCTTC
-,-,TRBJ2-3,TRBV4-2,CASSQGRGTDTQYF,TGTGCCAGCAGCCAAGGAAGAGGCACAGATACGCAGTATTTT
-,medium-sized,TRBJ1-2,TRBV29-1,CSVDGPAQGEGNYGYTF,TGCAGCGTTGACGGCCCGGCACAGGGAGAGGGTAACTATGGCTACACCTTC
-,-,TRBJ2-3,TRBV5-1,CASSLSGTDTQYF,TGCGCCAGCAGCTTGTCAGGCACAGATACGCAGTATTTT
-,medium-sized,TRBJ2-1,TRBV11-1,CASSLGQRPLGNEQFF,TGTGCCAGCAGCCTGGGGCAGCGGCCCCTGGGCAATGAGCAGTTCTTC
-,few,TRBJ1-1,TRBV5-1,CASSLASEGEAFF,TGCGCCAGCAGCTTGGCCTCGGAAGGTGAAGCTTTCTTT
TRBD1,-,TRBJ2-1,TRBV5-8,CASSPPTGTEYNEQFF,TGTGCCAGCAGCCCACCCACCGGGACAGAATACAATGAGCAGTTCTTC
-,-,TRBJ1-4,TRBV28,CASSLLANEKLFF,TGTGCCAGCAGTTTGCTTGCTAATGAAAAACTGTTTTTT
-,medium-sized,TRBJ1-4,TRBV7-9,CASSLAGEGEKLFF,TGTGCCAGCAGCTTAGCAGGGGAGGGGGAAAAACTGTTTTTT
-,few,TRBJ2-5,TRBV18,CASSPIRETQYF,TGTGCCAGCTCACCAATACGCGAGACCCAGTACTTC
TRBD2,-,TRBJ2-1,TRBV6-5,CASSYWGGDEQFF,TGTGCCAGCAGTTACTGGGGGGGGGATGAGCAGTTCTTC
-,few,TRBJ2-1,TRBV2,CASSEARLAGLRGEQFF,TGTGCCAGCAGTGAAGCGCGGCTAGCCGGCCTCCGGGGTGAGCAGTTCTTC